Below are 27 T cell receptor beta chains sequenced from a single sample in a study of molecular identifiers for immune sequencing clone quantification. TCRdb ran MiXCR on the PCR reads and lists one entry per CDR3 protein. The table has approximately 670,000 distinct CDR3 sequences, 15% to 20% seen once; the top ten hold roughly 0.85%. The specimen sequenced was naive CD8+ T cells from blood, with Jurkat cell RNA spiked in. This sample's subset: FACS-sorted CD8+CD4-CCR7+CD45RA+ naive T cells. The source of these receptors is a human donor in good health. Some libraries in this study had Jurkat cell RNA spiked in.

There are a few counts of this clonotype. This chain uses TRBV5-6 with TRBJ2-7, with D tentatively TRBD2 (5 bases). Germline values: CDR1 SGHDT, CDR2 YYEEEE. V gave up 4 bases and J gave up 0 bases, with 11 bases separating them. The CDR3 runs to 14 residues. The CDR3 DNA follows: TGTGCCAGCAGCCACCGTACTAGCTCCTACGAGCAGTACTTC. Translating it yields CASSHRTSSYEQYF.

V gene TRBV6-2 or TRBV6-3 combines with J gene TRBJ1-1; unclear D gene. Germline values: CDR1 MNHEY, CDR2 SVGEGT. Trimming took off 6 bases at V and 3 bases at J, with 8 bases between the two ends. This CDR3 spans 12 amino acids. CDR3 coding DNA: TGTGCCAGCAGAGGGCCGTACACTGAAGCTTTCTTT. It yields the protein CASRGPYTEAFF.

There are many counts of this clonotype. The CDR3 is CASSGAGTLNTGELFF. The CDR3 nucleotides are TGTGCCAGCAGCGGCGCCGGGACTTTGAACACCGGGGAGCTGTTTTTT. The chain recombines TRBV7-9 with TRBJ2-2; D may be TRBD2 (6 bases). V lost 5 bases and J lost 1, with 14 bases in between. CDR3 length equals 16 residues. Germline values: CDR1 SEHNR, CDR2 FQNEAQ (reference sequence).

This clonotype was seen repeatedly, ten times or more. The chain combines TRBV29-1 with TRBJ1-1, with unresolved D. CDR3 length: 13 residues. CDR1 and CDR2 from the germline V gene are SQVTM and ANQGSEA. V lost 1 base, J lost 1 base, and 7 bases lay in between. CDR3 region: CSVEGGPNTEAFF. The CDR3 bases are TGCAGCGTTGAAGGCGGCCCGAACACTGAAGCTTTCTTT.

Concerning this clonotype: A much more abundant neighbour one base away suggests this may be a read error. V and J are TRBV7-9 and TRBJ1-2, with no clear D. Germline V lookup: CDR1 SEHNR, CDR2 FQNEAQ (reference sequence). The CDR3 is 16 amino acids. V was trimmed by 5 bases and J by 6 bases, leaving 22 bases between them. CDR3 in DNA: TGTGCCAGCAGCACCCCGACCCAACTTAGGCACCATGGCTACACCTTC. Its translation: CASSTPTQLRHHGYTF.

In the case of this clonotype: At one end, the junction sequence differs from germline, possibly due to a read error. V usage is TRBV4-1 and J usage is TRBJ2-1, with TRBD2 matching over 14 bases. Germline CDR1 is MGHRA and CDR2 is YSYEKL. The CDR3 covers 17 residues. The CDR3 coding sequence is TGCGCCAGCAGCCAACCCCCGACTAGCGGGGGGGCCGATGAGCCGTTCTTC. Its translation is CASSQPPTSGGADEPFF.

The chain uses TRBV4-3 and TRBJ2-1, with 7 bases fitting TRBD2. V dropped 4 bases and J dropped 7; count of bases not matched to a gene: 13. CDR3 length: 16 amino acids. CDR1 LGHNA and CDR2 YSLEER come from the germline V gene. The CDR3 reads CASSRQRRDYGNEQFF. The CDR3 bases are TGCGCCAGCAGCCGCCAAAGACGGGACTACGGGAATGAGCAGTTCTTC.

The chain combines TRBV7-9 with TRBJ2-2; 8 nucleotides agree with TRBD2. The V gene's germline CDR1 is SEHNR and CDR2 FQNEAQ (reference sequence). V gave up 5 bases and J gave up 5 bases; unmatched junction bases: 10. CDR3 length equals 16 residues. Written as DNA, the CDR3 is TGTGCCAGCAGCCACCCCGCGGGAGGTTTGACCGGGGAGCTGTTTTTT. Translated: CASSHPAGGLTGELFF.

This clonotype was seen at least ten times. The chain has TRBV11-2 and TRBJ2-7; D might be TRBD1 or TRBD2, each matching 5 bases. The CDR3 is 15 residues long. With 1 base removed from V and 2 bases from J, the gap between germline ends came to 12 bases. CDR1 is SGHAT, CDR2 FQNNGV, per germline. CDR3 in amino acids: CASSLGTPGPYEQYF. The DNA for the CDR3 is TGTGCCAGCAGCTTAGGGACACCGGGGCCCTACGAGCAGTACTTC.

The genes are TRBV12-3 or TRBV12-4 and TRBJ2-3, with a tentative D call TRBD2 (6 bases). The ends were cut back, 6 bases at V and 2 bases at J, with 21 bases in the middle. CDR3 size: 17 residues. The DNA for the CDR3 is TGTGCCAGCAGCCGGGGGTCGGCAGGGAGGTACACAGATACGCAGTATTTT. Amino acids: CASSRGSAGRYTDTQYF.

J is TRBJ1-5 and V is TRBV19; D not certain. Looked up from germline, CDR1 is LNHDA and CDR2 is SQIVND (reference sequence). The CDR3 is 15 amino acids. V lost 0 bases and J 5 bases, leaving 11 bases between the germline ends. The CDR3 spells CASSIDYSGYQPQHF. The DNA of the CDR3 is TGTGCCAGTAGTATAGATTACTCAGGTTATCAGCCCCAGCATTTT.

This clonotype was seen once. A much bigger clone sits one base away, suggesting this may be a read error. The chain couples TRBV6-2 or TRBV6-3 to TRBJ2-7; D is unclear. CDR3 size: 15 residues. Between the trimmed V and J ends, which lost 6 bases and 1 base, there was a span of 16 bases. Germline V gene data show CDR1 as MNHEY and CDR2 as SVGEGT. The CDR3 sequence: CASSLGVAGSYEQYF. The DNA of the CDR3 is TGTGCCAGCAGCCTCGGCGTGGCAGGTTCCTACGAGCAGTACTTC.

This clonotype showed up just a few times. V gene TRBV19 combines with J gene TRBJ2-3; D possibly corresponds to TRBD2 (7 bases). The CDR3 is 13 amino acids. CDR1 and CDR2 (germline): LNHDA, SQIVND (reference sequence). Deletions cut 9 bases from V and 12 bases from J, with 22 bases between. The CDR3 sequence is CASGGPRYSYQYF. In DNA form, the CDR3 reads TGTGCCAGCGGGGGGCCTAGATACTCCTATCAGTATTTT.

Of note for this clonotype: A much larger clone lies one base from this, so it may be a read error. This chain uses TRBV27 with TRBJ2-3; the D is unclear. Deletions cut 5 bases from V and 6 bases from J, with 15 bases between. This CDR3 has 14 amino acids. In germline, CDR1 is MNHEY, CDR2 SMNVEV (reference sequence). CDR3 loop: CASSLRSSVDTQYF. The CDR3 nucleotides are TGTGCCAGCAGTCTCCGGTCTAGTGTGGATACGCAGTATTTT.

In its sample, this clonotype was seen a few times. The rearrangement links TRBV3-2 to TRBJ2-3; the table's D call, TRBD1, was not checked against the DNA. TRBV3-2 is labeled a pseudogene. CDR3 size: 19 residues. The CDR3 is CASSPTGERQGRGTDTQYF. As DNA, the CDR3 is TGTGCCAGCAGCCCCACCGGTGAGAGACAGGGGCGAGGGACAGATACGCAGTATTTT.

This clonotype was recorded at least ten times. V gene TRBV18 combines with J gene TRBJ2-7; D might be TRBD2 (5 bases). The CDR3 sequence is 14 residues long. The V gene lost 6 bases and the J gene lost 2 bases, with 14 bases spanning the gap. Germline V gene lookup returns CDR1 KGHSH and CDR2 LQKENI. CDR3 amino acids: CASSRPGSTYEQYF. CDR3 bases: TGTGCCAGCTCCCGGCCGGGGTCCACCTACGAGCAGTACTTC.

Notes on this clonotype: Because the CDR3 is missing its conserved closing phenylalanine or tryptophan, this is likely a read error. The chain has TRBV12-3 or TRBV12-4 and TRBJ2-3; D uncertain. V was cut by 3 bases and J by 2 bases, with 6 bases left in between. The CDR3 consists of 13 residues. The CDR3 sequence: CASSFLATDTQYC. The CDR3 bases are TGTGCCAGCAGTTTTCTGGCCACAGATACGCAGTATTGT.

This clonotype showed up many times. The CDR3 sequence: CASSLVGHHTEAFF. For the CDR3, the DNA is TGTGCCAGCAGCTTAGTGGGACATCACACTGAAGCTTTCTTT. The rearrangement links TRBV7-9 to TRBJ1-1; tentative D call: TRBD1 (6 bases). The CDR3 covers 14 residues. Germline V gene sequence: CDR1 SEHNR, CDR2 FQNEAQ (reference sequence). Trimming removed 1 base at V and 3 bases at J, with 9 bases between.

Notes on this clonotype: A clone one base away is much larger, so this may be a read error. This chain's CDR3 is CASSRFTSGVGSSTDTQYF. CDR3 DNA: TGTGCCAGCAGTCGCTTCACTAGCGGAGTGGGGAGTAGCACAGATACGCAGTATTTT. The J gene is TRBJ2-3, the V gene TRBV27; 8 bases map to TRBD2. The germline CDR1 and CDR2 sequences are MNHEY and SMNVEV (reference sequence). Trimming at V came to 5 bases and at J to 0 bases, leaving 16 bases not matched to a gene. This CDR3 has 19 residues.

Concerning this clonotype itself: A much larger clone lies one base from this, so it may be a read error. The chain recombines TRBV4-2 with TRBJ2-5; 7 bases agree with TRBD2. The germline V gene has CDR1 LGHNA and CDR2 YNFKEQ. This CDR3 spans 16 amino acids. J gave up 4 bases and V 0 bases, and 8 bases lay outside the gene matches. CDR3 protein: CASSQDAGTTLETQYF. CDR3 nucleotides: TGTGCCAGCAGCCAAGACGCAGGGACTACGTTAGAGACCCAGTACTTC.

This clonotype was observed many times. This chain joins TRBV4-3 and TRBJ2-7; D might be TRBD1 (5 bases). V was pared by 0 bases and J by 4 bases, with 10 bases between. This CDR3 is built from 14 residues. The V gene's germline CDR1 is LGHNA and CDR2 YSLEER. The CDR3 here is CASSQDIKGYEQYF. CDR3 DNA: TGCGCCAGCAGCCAAGATATAAAGGGGTACGAGCAGTACTTC.

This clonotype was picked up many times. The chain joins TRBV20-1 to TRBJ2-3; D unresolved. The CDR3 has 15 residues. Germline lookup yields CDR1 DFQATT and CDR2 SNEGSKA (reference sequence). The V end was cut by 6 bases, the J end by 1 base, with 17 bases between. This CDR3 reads CSADEPHPGTDTQYF. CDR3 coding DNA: TGCAGTGCAGACGAACCCCATCCGGGCACAGATACGCAGTATTTT.

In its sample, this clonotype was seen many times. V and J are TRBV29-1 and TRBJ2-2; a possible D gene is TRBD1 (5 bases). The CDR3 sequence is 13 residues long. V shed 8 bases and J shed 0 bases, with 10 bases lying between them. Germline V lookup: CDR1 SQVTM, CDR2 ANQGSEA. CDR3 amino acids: CSIRVANTGELFF. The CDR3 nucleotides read TGCAGCATCAGGGTTGCGAACACCGGGGAGCTGTTTTTT.

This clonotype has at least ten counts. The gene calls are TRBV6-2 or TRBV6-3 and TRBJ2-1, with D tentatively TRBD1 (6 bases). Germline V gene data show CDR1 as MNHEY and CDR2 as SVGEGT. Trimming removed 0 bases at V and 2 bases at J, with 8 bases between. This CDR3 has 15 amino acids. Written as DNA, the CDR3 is TGTGCCAGCAGTTACTCGCAGGGGACCTACAATGAGCAGTTCTTC. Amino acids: CASSYSQGTYNEQFF.

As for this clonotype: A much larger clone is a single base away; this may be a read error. The CDR3 reads CASSRPQQGLLQWAFF. Written as DNA, the CDR3 is TGTGCCAGCAGCCGGCCCCAACAGGGCCTGCTTCAGTGGGCTTTCTTT. The V and J genes are TRBV7-2 and TRBJ1-1; weak D call: TRBD1 (6 bases). Trimming cost V 5 bases and J 11 bases, with 27 bases left between them. Germline V lookup: CDR1 SGHTA, CDR2 FQGNSA. The CDR3 runs 16 residues. The complete variable domain, with remaining parts taken from reference TRBV7-2 and TRBJ1-1, reads GAGVSQSPSNKVTEKGKDVELRCDPISGHTALYWYRQSLGQGLEFLIYFQGNSAPDKSGLPSDRFSAERTGGSVSTLTIQRTQQEDSAVYLCASSRPQQGLLQWAFFGQGTRLTVV.

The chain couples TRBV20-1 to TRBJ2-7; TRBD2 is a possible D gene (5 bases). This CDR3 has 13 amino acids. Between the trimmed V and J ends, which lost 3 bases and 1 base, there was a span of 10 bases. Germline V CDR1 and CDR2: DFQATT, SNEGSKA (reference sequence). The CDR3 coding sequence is TGCAGTGCTAGTCTGAGCGGATCCTACGAGCAGTACTTC. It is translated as CSASLSGSYEQYF.

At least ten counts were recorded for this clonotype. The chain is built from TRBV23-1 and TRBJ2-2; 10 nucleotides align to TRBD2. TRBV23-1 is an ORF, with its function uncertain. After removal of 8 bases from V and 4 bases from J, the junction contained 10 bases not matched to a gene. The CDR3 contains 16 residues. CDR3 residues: CASGPLAGETTGELFF. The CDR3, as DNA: TGCGCCAGCGGGCCCCTAGCGGGGGAGACCACCGGGGAGCTGTTTTTT.